Listed here are 28 T cell receptor beta chains from one sample, sequenced in a study of shared clonotypes between healthy human individuals. Clones were sequenced by immunoSEQ multiplex PCR, and TCRdb holds only the in-frame ones, with some missing. The sample holds about 2.3 million clones, around 93% seen once. Sequences were obtained from naive CD4+ T cells from PBMCs. Subset given: CD45RA+ positively selected. These receptors were collected from a man between 18 and 29 years old in good health. Some clones in this sample may be carry-over from other donors' samples.

This clone was observed once. The sample holds other DNA sequences that translate to the same CDR3. The chain carries TRBV7-2 and TRBJ2-3; perhaps TRBD2 as D (5 bases). Per the germline V gene, CDR1 is SGHTA and CDR2 is FQGNSA. The CDR3 length is 14 residues. With 1 base removed from V and 2 bases from J, the gap between germline ends came to 7 bases. The DNA of the CDR3 is TGTGCCAGCAGCTTAGTGAGGGACACAGATACGCAGTATTTT. Its protein product is CASSLVRDTDTQYF.

Here the CDR3 DNA reads TGTGCCAGCAGTTCCCCTCCGGCGGAGGACTATGGCTACACCTTC. Translating it yields CASSSPPAEDYGYTF. The J gene is TRBJ1-2, the V gene TRBV28; D is unresolved. This CDR3 is 15 amino acids long. Trimming shortened V by 4 bases and J by 3 bases, and 15 bases separated the two germline ends. Germline V CDR1 and CDR2: MDHEN, SYDVKM.

The chain recombines TRBV5-1 with TRBJ2-3, with 9 bases identical to TRBD2. V trimming: 3 bases; J trimming: 6 bases; junction bases outside the gene matches: 11. Germline V gene lookup returns CDR1 SGHRS and CDR2 YFSETQ. There are 16 residues in the CDR3. The CDR3 DNA sequence: TGCGCCAGCAGCTCCCGTGCGAGCGGGAGGCCGGATACGCAGTATTTT. Translation gives CASSSRASGRPDTQYF.

The gene calls are TRBV5-4 and TRBJ2-5; the D gene could be TRBD1 or TRBD2 (5 bases each). The CDR3 covers 14 residues. Germline V gives CDR1 SGHNT, CDR2 YYREEE (reference sequence). V was cut by 8 bases and J by 1 base, with 15 bases left in between. The DNA of the CDR3 is TGTGCCAGTCGGGTGGGGCTAGCCCAAGAGACCCAGTACTTC. Translation: CASRVGLAQETQYF.

V usage is TRBV7-9 and J usage is TRBJ2-7, with D unclear. Trimming shortened V by 3 bases and J by 9 bases, and 12 bases separated the two germline ends. Germline CDR1 SEHNR, CDR2 FQNEAQ (reference sequence). This CDR3 is 12 amino acids long. The CDR3 here is CASSLGPTGQYF. CDR3 sequence (DNA): TGTGCCAGCAGCTTGGGCCCTACGGGGCAGTACTTC. The whole variable domain, filled in from reference TRBV7-9 and TRBJ2-7, reads DTGVSQNPRHKITKRGQNVTFRCDPISEHNRLYWYRQTLGQGPEFLTYFQNEAQLEKSRLLSDRFSAERPKGSFSTLEIQRTEQGDSAMYLCASSLGPTGQYFGPGTRLTVT.

This clone came up a few times. V gene TRBV29-1 combines with J gene TRBJ1-1; no definite D call. This CDR3 has 13 amino acids. V was shortened by 4 bases and J by 1 base, with 10 bases between the two germline ends. Germline CDR1 and CDR2: SQVTM and ANQGSEA. The CDR3 reads CSVGSTTNTEAFF. The CDR3 bases are TGCAGCGTTGGGTCCACTACGAACACTGAAGCTTTCTTT.

This clone turned up a few times. The chain links TRBV28 to TRBJ1-1; D call uncertain. Germline V gene sequence: CDR1 MDHEN, CDR2 SYDVKM. The CDR3 has 15 residues. Trimming removed 5 bases at V and 0 bases at J, with 13 bases between. The CDR3 bases are TGTGCCAGCAGTCCCCCTTCGGCCATGAACACTGAAGCTTTCTTT. Translated: CASSPPSAMNTEAFF.

The V call is TRBV5-6, the J call TRBJ1-6; D is unclear. Trimming stripped 4 bases from V and 7 bases from J, with 12 bases between. Germline lookup yields CDR1 SGHDT and CDR2 YYEEEE. The CDR3 extends over 14 amino acids. The CDR3 DNA is TGTGCCAGCAGCCTTCAAGTCCCCAATTCACCCCTCCACTTT. It is translated as CASSLQVPNSPLHF.

The chain carries TRBV18 and TRBJ2-1; D unclear. Germline CDR1 reads KGHSH; CDR2 reads LQKENI. V gave up 3 bases and J gave up 9 bases, with 21 bases separating them. The CDR3 extends over 16 amino acids. CDR3 sequence (DNA): TGTGCCAGCTCACCGAAAATCTTATCCCCTTTCGGTGAGCAGTTCTTC. This gives the protein CASSPKILSPFGEQFF.

The chain recombines TRBV15 with TRBJ2-7; 7 nucleotides align to TRBD2. Germline-derived CDR1 and CDR2 are LNHNV and YYDKDF (reference sequence). The trim removed 9 bases at V and 4 bases at J, leaving 9 bases unmatched. The CDR3 spans 13 residues. The CDR3 DNA follows: TGTGCCACGGCGGCAGGGACTAAATACGAGCAGTACTTC. Translation: CATAAGTKYEQYF.

This clone is a singleton in its sample. The rearrangement links TRBV25-1 to TRBJ2-7; no definite D call. Looked up from germline, CDR1 is MGHDK and CDR2 is SYGVNS. The CDR3 covers 15 residues. Trimming removed 2 bases at V and 3 bases at J, with 14 bases between. As DNA, the CDR3 is TGTGCCAGCAGTGAAACAAGGACCTACCGCTACGAGCAGTACTTC. This codes for CASSETRTYRYEQYF.

A remark on this clone: Other nucleotide sequences from this sample produce the same CDR3. The J gene is TRBJ2-3, the V gene TRBV7-9; no reliable D call. V was cut by 1 base and J by 0 bases, with 8 bases left in between. The germline V gene has CDR1 SEHNR and CDR2 FQNEAQ (reference sequence). This CDR3 spans 15 amino acids. CDR3 sequence reads: CASSLGPASTDTQYF. CDR3 coding DNA: TGTGCCAGCAGCTTAGGGCCAGCTAGCACAGATACGCAGTATTTT.

Here the CDR3 reads CASSLALAGTGLETQYF. For the CDR3, the DNA is TGTGCCAGCAGCTTAGCCCTAGCGGGGACGGGGTTGGAGACCCAGTACTTC. The chain links TRBV7-2 to TRBJ2-5, with 9 positions matching TRBD2. Trimming cost V 0 bases and J 5 bases; bases outside gene matches: 10. The germline CDR1 and CDR2 sequences are SGHTA and FQGNSA. The CDR3 sequence is 17 residues long.

The chain employs TRBV5-1 and TRBJ2-1, with 9 bases identical to TRBD2. V was clipped by 0 bases and J by 10 bases; unmatched bases: 8. CDR1 and CDR2 from the germline V gene are SGHRS and YFSETQ. The CDR3 is 15 residues long. The DNA for the CDR3 is TGCGCCAGCAGCTTGGTGGCTAGCGGGGAAGGCGAGCAGTTCTTC. Translated, it gives CASSLVASGEGEQFF.

The CDR3 DNA follows: TGCGCCAGCAGCTTAGCGGGAGGGCCTCCTCATGAGCAGTTCTTC. Encoded protein: CASSLAGGPPHEQFF. J is TRBJ2-1 and V is TRBV5-1, with TRBD2 matching over 10 bases. This CDR3 is 15 amino acids long. Per germline, CDR1 SGHRS and CDR2 YFSETQ. The ends lost 2 bases at V and 8 bases at J; junction bases unmatched: 7.

The rearrangement joins TRBV20-1 to TRBJ1-2, with unresolved D. The germline V gene encodes CDR1 DFQATT and CDR2 SNEGSKA (reference sequence). CDR3 length: 10 amino acids. Trimming removed 8 bases from V and 8 bases from J, with 12 bases in between. As DNA, the CDR3 is TGCAGTTGCGGGGTGGGCGGCTACACCTTC. Translated: CSCGVGGYTF.

The J gene is TRBJ1-2, the V gene TRBV18; D might be TRBD1 (6 bases). Germline V gene lookup returns CDR1 KGHSH and CDR2 LQKENI. The CDR3 consists of 15 residues. With 3 bases removed from V and 3 bases from J, the gap between germline ends came to 14 bases. CDR3 protein: CASSPPTGRDYGYTF. The CDR3, as DNA: TGTGCCAGCTCACCCCCAACAGGGAGGGACTATGGCTACACCTTC.

Comment on this clone: Other nucleotide sequences in the sample specify the same CDR3. This chain links TRBV9 with TRBJ2-1; tentative D call: TRBD1 (6 bases). V was shortened by 0 bases and J by 3 bases, with 10 bases between the two germline ends. The CDR3 totals 15 residues. The germline V gene encodes CDR1 SGDLS and CDR2 YYNGEE. CDR3 residues: CASSVAQGSYNEQFF. Written as DNA, the CDR3 is TGTGCCAGCAGCGTAGCTCAGGGGAGCTACAATGAGCAGTTCTTC.

This clone was picked up a small number of times. The chain carries TRBV7-9 and TRBJ1-1, with D hard to call. There are 13 residues in the CDR3. Trimming pared 3 bases from V and 4 bases from J, leaving 9 bases between. Germline assignment: CDR1 SEHNR and CDR2 FQNEAQ (reference sequence). The CDR3 loop reads CASSFSLGTEAFF. CDR3 sequence (DNA): TGTGCCAGCAGCTTCTCCTTGGGCACTGAAGCTTTCTTT. Full variable domain (remainder filled in from reference TRBV7-9 and TRBJ1-1): DTGVSQNPRHKITKRGQNVTFRCDPISEHNRLYWYRQTLGQGPEFLTYFQNEAQLEKSRLLSDRFSAERPKGSFSTLEIQRTEQGDSAMYLCASSFSLGTEAFFGQGTRLTVV.

This rearrangement joins TRBV7-2 to TRBJ2-7; 9 nucleotides match TRBD2. J was trimmed by 0 bases and V by 5 bases; bases with no gene match: 5. The CDR3 is 15 residues long. Per the germline V gene, CDR1 is SGHTA and CDR2 is FQGNSA. This CDR3 is CASSPSGTSSYEQYF. CDR3 DNA: TGTGCCAGCAGCCCTAGCGGGACTTCCTCCTACGAGCAGTACTTC.

V gene TRBV15 combines with J gene TRBJ2-2, with 11 nucleotides matching TRBD2. Looked up from germline, CDR1 is LNHNV and CDR2 is YYDKDF (reference sequence). Unmatched junction bases numbered 8, after V lost 0 bases and J lost 8 bases. The CDR3 consists of 17 residues. In DNA, the CDR3 is TGTGCCACCAGCAGAGAGTCCGGGACTAGCGGAACAGGGGAGCTGTTTTTT. Its translation is CATSRESGTSGTGELFF. The variable domain in full, with the rest retrieved from reference TRBV15 and TRBJ2-2, is DAMVIQNPRYQVTQFGKPVTLSCSQTLNHNVMYWYQQKSSQAPKLLFHYYDKDFNNEADTPDNFQSRRPNTSFCFLDIRSPGLGDTAMYLCATSRESGTSGTGELFFGEGSRLTVL.

This clone was counted a few times. The chain joins TRBV5-1 to TRBJ1-1; 7 bases line up with TRBD1. There are 13 residues in the CDR3. CDR1 and CDR2 (germline): SGHRS, YFSETQ. Trimming cost V 4 bases and J 3 bases; bases outside gene matches: 3. CDR3 sequence (DNA): TGCGCCAGCAGCAAAACAGGGGACACTGAAGCTTTCTTT. It yields the protein CASSKTGDTEAFF.

DNA of the CDR3: TGTGCCAGCAGTTTATTGAGTGGGGGGGTGGACAATGAGCAGTTCTTC. Translation gives CASSLLSGGVDNEQFF. The J gene is TRBJ2-1, the V gene TRBV27; TRBD2 agrees at 7 bases. With V trimmed by 1 base and J by 5 bases, 8 bases remained unmatched. Germline values: CDR1 MNHEY, CDR2 SMNVEV (reference sequence). The CDR3 runs 16 residues.

This sequence joins TRBV29-1 and TRBJ2-1; 7 nucleotides line up with TRBD1. CDR1 is SQVTM and CDR2 is ANQGSEA in the germline V gene. The CDR3 extends over 14 amino acids. The J segment lost 4 bases and the V segment lost 6 bases, leaving 9 bases of the junction unmatched. The CDR3 nucleotides read TGCAGCGTCCCCATAGGGACAGCTTACAATGAGCAGTTCTTC. This translates into CSVPIGTAYNEQFF.

The rearrangement joins TRBV6-6 to TRBJ1-6; D is uncertain. The CDR3 is 14 amino acids. Germline V gene data show CDR1 as MNHNY and CDR2 as SVGAGI (reference sequence). V was trimmed by 1 base and J by 9 bases, leaving 10 bases between them. The CDR3 here is CASSYLTPGSPLHF. The CDR3 bases are TGTGCCAGCAGTTACTTGACCCCGGGTTCACCCCTCCACTTT.

This chain links TRBV4-1 with TRBJ2-7; D tentatively fits TRBD1 or TRBD2 (5 bases each). The CDR3 contains 16 residues. Germline assignment: CDR1 MGHRA and CDR2 YSYEKL. The germline V and J ends were trimmed by 1 base and 5 bases, with 18 bases remaining between them. CDR3 in DNA: TGCGCCAGCAGCCAAGCCTTTATCAGGGACGCCAACGAGCAGTACTTC. The encoded protein is CASSQAFIRDANEQYF.

The V call is TRBV2, the J call TRBJ2-3; D is uncertain. The V and J ends lost 7 bases and 2 bases respectively, with 16 bases between them. This CDR3 contains 15 residues. The V gene's germline CDR1 is SNHLY and CDR2 FYNNEI. DNA for the CDR3: TGTGCCAGCATTATGGGCGGTTTTTACACAGATACGCAGTATTTT. Amino acid sequence: CASIMGGFYTDTQYF.

In its sample, this clone was seen a few times. The chain carries TRBV19 and TRBJ2-1; 8 bases are a match to TRBD1. The CDR3 consists of 13 residues. The trim removed 2 bases at V and 14 bases at J, leaving 8 bases unmatched. CDR1 is LNHDA, CDR2 SQIVND, per germline (reference sequence). The CDR3 loop is CASSIKIRGLEFF. CDR3 DNA: TGTGCCAGTAGTATAAAAATCAGGGGGCTGGAGTTCTTC.